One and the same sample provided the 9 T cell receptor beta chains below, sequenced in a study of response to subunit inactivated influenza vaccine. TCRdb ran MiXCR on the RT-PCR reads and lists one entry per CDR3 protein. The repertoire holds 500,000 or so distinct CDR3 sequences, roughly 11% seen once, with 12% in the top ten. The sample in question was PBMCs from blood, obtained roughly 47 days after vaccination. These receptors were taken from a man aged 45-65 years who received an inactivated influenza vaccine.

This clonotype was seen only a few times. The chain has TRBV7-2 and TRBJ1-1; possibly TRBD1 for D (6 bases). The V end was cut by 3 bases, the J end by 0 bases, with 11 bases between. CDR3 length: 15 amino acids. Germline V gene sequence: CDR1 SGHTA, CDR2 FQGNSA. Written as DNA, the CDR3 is TGTGCCAGCAGCTTCACAGGGATCCTGAACACTGAAGCTTTCTTT. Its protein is CASSFTGILNTEAFF.

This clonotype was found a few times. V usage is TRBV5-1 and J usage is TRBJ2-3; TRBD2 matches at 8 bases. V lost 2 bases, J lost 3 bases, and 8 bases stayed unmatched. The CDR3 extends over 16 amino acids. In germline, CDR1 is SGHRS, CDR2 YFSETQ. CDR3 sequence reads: CASSLESGGDTDTQYF. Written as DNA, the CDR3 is TGCGCCAGCAGCTTAGAATCCGGGGGGGATACAGATACGCAGTATTTT.

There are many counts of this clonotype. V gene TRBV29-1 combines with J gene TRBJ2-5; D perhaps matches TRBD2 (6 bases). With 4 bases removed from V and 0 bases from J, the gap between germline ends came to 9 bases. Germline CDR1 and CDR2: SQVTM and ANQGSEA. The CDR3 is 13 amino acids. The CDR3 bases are TGCAGCGTTGTCCGGGGGTACCAAGAGACCCAGTACTTC. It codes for CSVVRGYQETQYF.

The CDR3 DNA is TGTGCCATCAGTGAGTCGATCGGGACAGGGGACGACAATGAGCAGTTCTTC. As protein: CAISESIGTGDDNEQFF. The chain has TRBV10-3 and TRBJ2-1; the match to TRBD1 covers 10 bases. CDR1 is ENHRY and CDR2 is SYGVKD in the germline V gene. This CDR3 has 17 amino acids. Trimming removed 0 bases from V and 5 bases from J; junction bases left unmatched: 7.

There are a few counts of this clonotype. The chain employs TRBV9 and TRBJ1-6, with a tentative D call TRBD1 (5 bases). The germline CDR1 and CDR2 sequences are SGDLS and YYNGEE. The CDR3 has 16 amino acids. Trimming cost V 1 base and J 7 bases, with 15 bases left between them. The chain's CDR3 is CASSVWGETANSPLHF. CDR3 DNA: TGTGCCAGCAGCGTATGGGGGGAGACGGCGAATTCACCCCTCCACTTT.

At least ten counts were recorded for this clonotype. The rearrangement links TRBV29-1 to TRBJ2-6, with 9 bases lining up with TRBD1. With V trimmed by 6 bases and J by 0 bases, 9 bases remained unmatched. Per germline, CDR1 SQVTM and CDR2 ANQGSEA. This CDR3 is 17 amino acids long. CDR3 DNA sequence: TGCAGCGTAACGTCGGGACAGGGTGGCTCTGGGGCCAACGTCCTGACTTTC. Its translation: CSVTSGQGGSGANVLTF.

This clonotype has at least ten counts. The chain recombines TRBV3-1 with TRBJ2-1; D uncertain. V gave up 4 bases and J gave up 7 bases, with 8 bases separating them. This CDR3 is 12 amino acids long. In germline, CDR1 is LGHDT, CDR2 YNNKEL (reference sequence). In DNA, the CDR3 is TGTGCCAGCAGCCCATACTCGAATGAGCAGTTCTTC. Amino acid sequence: CASSPYSNEQFF.

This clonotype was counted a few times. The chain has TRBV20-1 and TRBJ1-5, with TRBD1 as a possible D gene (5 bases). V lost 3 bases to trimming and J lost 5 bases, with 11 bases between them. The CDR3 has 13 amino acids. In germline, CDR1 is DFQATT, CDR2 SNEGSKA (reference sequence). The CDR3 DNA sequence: TGCAGTGCTAGTAGGGGAGTGGATCAGCCCCAGCATTTT. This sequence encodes CSASRGVDQPQHF.

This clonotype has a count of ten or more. The CDR3 is CASSVASTDTQYF. CDR3 coding DNA: TGTGCCAGCAGCGTGGCCTCGACAGATACGCAGTATTTT. The chain is built from TRBV9 and TRBJ2-3; D is unresolved. The CDR3 is 13 residues long. Germline lookup yields CDR1 SGDLS and CDR2 YYNGEE. Deletions cut 2 bases from V and 3 bases from J, with 7 bases between. The entire variable domain, with the rest obtained from reference TRBV9 and TRBJ2-3, is as follows: DSGVTQTPKHLITATGQRVTLRCSPRSGDLSVYWYQQSLDQGLQFLIQYYNGEERAKGNILERFSAQQFPDLHSELNLSSLELGDSALYFCASSVASTDTQYFGPGTRLTVL.